A selection of T cell receptor beta chains follows, all from one sample in a study of blood T cell repertoires in COVID-19. Assay used: immunoSEQ multiplex PCR; TCRdb lists only in-frame clones, some missing. The profile shows 200,000 to 250,000 clones, more than 65% of them singletons. Sequenced sample: peripheral blood. The receptors were sampled from a woman aged 80 or over with acute or convalescent COVID-19. Both conserved end residues are part of each CDR3. A D gene is named only where the DNA matches it firmly. Expanded clones get a size class; other rows say once, few or many, or leave the size out.

D gene	V gene	J gene	clone size	CDR3 DNA	CDR3 protein
-	TRBV5-5	TRBJ1-1	few	TGTGCCAGCAGCTTACTAGCGGAGAACACTGAAGCTTTCTTT	CASSLLAENTEAFF
-	TRBV6-5	TRBJ1-1	few	TGTGCCAGCAGTTACTCCAGGAACACTGAAGCTTTCTTT	CASSYSRNTEAFF
-	TRBV30	TRBJ1-1	-	TGTGCCTGGAGTGTAAACCTTAGGGGGACTGAAGCTTTCTTT	CAWSVNLRGTEAFF
TRBD1	TRBV12-3/TRBV12-4	TRBJ1-1	-	TGTGCCAGCAGTTATGGGACAGGAGAAGCTTTCTTT	CASSYGTGEAFF
TRBD2	TRBV4-3	TRBJ2-2	once	TGCGCCAGCAGCCAAGAGGCTAGCGGGGGGTTCACCCGGGAGCTGTTTTTT	CASSQEASGGFTRELFF
-	TRBV27	TRBJ1-2	few	TGTGCCAGCGTAGAGATAATCTATGGCTACACCTTC	CASVEIIYGYTF
TRBD1	TRBV3-1/TRBV3-2	TRBJ1-1	once	TGTGCCAGCAGCCTAGGACAGGGCGGCACTGAAGCTTTCTTT	CASSLGQGGTEAFF
-	TRBV7-2	TRBJ1-4	few	TGTGCCAGCAGCTTAGGGGGCCCTGGGGAAAAACTGTTTTTT	CASSLGGPGEKLFF
TRBD2	TRBV6-5	TRBJ2-1	-	TGTGCCAGCATAACTAGCGGGGGGGGGAATGAGCAGTTCTTC	CASITSGGGNEQFF
-	TRBV18	TRBJ2-7	-	TGTGCCAGCTCACCCGGACTGCTATACGAGCAGTACTTC	CASSPGLLYEQYF
TRBD2	TRBV9	TRBJ2-5	once	TGTGCCAGCAGCGTAAGCGGGGGGGCCCCCCAAGAGACCCAGTACTTC	CASSVSGGAPQETQYF
-	TRBV7-3	TRBJ1-1	-	TGTGCCAGCAGCTCAGGAGGAGGGTACACTGAAGCTTTCTTT	CASSSGGGYTEAFF
TRBD1	TRBV19	TRBJ2-5	-	TGTGCCAGTAGTATCCGACAGGGCCATGAGACCCAGTACTTC	CASSIRQGHETQYF
-	TRBV6-5	TRBJ1-1	-	TGTGCCAGCAGTTATGGCAGGCGCAGCACTGAAGCTTTCTTT	CASSYGRRSTEAFF
TRBD1	TRBV27	TRBJ2-6	-	TGTGCCAGCCGTATTACCCCGGACAGGATTTCTGGGGCCAACGTCCTGACTTTC	CASRITPDRISGANVLTF
-	TRBV6-5	TRBJ1-1	-	TGTGCCAGCAGTTACTCGAATCTGGCCCGCACTGAAGCTTTCTTT	CASSYSNLARTEAFF
TRBD1	TRBV7-9	TRBJ1-2	-	TGTGCCAGCAGTACGACAGGGGGCCTCGGGTACTATGGCTACACCTTC	CASSTTGGLGYYGYTF
-	TRBV20-1	TRBJ1-2	-	TGCAGTGCTACAGGTAGCTATGGCTACACCTTC	CSATGSYGYTF
TRBD2	TRBV7-2	TRBJ2-1	few	TGTGCCAGCAGCCTCATAGGGACTAGCGTATCCAATGAGCAGTTCTTC	CASSLIGTSVSNEQFF
TRBD1	TRBV6-2/TRBV6-3	TRBJ1-2	-	TGTGCCAGCAGTTTAGGGACAGGGAACTATGGCTACACCTTC	CASSLGTGNYGYTF
-	TRBV3-1/TRBV3-2	TRBJ1-1	-	TGTGCCAGCAGCCAAGAGGGGGGACGGTTGAACACTGAAGCTTTCTTT	CASSQEGGRLNTEAFF
TRBD1	TRBV28	TRBJ1-1	-	TGTGCCAGCAGCCCCAGGGGGCGGGTGGCTTTCTTT	CASSPRGRVAFF
TRBD1	TRBV29-1	TRBJ1-1	once	TGCAGCGTGGTGGGACAGGTCCGAAGGGACACTGAAGCTTTCTTT	CSVVGQVRRDTEAFF
TRBD1	TRBV19	TRBJ1-5	few	TGTGCCAGTAGTAAGGGGGCGGGGGGCCCAGGCAATCAGCCCCAGCATTTT	CASSKGAGGPGNQPQHF
-	TRBV19	TRBJ1-4	-	TGTGCCAGTAGTATTCAATCCCGGGTCACCGGAGGTGAAAAACTGTTTTTT	CASSIQSRVTGGEKLFF
-	TRBV5-1	TRBJ1-3	-	TGCGCCAGCAGCCGCGCCGGGGTCGCTGGAAACACCATATATTTT	CASSRAGVAGNTIYF
TRBD1	TRBV6-1	TRBJ1-6	few	TGTGCCAGCAGTGATCAGACAGGGGGAATATCACCCCTCCACTTT	CASSDQTGGISPLHF
-	TRBV19	TRBJ1-1	once	TGTGCCAGTAGTATTACGAGGAGGAACACTGAAGCTTTCTTT	CASSITRRNTEAFF
-	TRBV18	TRBJ1-3	few	TGTGCCAGCTCAAAGACAGCTATAACCATCTCTGGAAACACCATATATTTT	CASSKTAITISGNTIYF
TRBD2	TRBV7-2	TRBJ2-5	-	TGTGCCAGCAGCTTAGCGCGGGGGACTAGCCAAGAGACCCAGTACTTC	CASSLARGTSQETQYF
-	TRBV12-3/TRBV12-4	TRBJ2-7	-	TGTGCCAGCAGTTTAGGGCTAGCCCACGAGCAGTACTTC	CASSLGLAHEQYF
TRBD2	TRBV14	TRBJ2-3	-	TGTGCCAGCAGCCGAACCGGGACTAGCACTAGCACAGATACGCAGTATTTT	CASSRTGTSTSTDTQYF
-	TRBV19	TRBJ1-5	-	TGTGCCAGTAACCCACGGGGTCAGCCCCAGCATTTT	CASNPRGQPQHF
-	TRBV6-2/TRBV6-3	TRBJ1-2	-	TGTGCCAGCAGTTACTCGAGGGGGTATGGCTACACCTTC	CASSYSRGYGYTF
TRBD1	TRBV11-3	TRBJ2-1	-	TGTGCCAGCAGCTTAGGGGGACAGGGATCCTACAATGAGCAGTTCTTC	CASSLGGQGSYNEQFF
-	TRBV25-1	TRBJ1-1	-	TGTGCCAGCACGGGGGAATTAGGCACTGAAGCTTTCTTT	CASTGELGTEAFF
-	TRBV3-1/TRBV3-2	TRBJ2-7	-	TGTGCCAGCAGCCATGGAAGCCCCGAGGACGAGCAGTACTTC	CASSHGSPEDEQYF
-	TRBV6-1	TRBJ2-7	few	TGTGCCAGCAGTGAAGCAGGAGTTTCCGAGCAGTACTTC	CASSEAGVSEQYF
TRBD1	TRBV7-3	TRBJ2-7	-	TGTGCCAGCAGCCCAACAGGGGGCGCCCCAGGGGAGCAGTACTTC	CASSPTGGAPGEQYF
-	TRBV7-3	TRBJ2-2	-	TGTGCCAGCAGCTTAGTCAGGAGGGCGAACACCGGGGAGCTGTTTTTT	CASSLVRRANTGELFF